Listed below are T cell receptor beta chains from one sample, sequenced in a study of blood T cell repertoires in COVID-19. Generated by immunoSEQ multiplex PCR, the TCRdb table keeps only in-frame clones and is missing some. Seen here are more than 40,000 clones, around 85% observed once, and the top ten hold approximately 2.5%. The source material was peripheral blood. Receptor source: a man between 45 and 60 years old with acute or convalescent COVID-19. The CDR3 runs from the conserved cysteine through the conserved F or W. Fields, in order: J gene, D gene, clone size, V gene, CDR3 length, CDR3 DNA, CDR3 protein. D genes are given only for firm matches. Size is omitted from some rows. Given values are once, few, many or a class for expanded clones.

>TRBJ1-4|NA|NA|TRBV6-1|15
TGTGCCAGCAGTGACGGAGGGATAGCTAATGAAAAACTGTTTTTT
CASSDGGIANEKLFF
>TRBJ1-1|NA|NA|TRBV5-1|15
TGCGCCAGCAGCCCCCCGCTCCAGGGTAGTTCTGAAGCTTTCTTT
CASSPPLQGSSEAFF
>TRBJ2-7|NA|NA|TRBV30|13
TGTGCCTGGAGTCGGACGGAGGACTACGAGCAGTACTTC
CAWSRTEDYEQYF
>TRBJ1-2|TRBD1|once|TRBV5-5|14
TGTGCCAGCAGCACCGCAGGGGGCGAAGGTGGCTACACCTTC
CASSTAGGEGGYTF
>TRBJ1-5|NA|NA|TRBV5-6|14
TGTGCCAGCAGCTTGATTACGGGTAGCCAGCCCCAGCATTTT
CASSLITGSQPQHF
>TRBJ2-1|NA|NA|TRBV5-6|12
TGTGCCAGCAGCTTGAGACCGGGTGAGCAGTTCTTC
CASSLRPGEQFF
>TRBJ1-4|NA|once|TRBV20-1|10
TGCAGTGCCTTAAATGAAAAACTGTTTTTT
CSALNEKLFF
>TRBJ2-3|NA|NA|TRBV5-6|16
TGTGCCAGCAGCTTGACACCAAACAGCCGAACAGATACGCAGTATTTT
CASSLTPNSRTDTQYF
>TRBJ1-6|TRBD1|few|TRBV18|15
TGTGCCAGCACGGGACAGGGAGTCGACAATTCACCCCTCCACTTT
CASTGQGVDNSPLHF
>TRBJ2-5|NA|NA|TRBV4-1|15
TGCGCCAGCAGCCCACCCCGGCAGGGTTACGAGACCCAGTACTTC
CASSPPRQGYETQYF
>TRBJ1-2|NA|NA|TRBV2|14
TGTGCCAGCAGTGAAGATAGGGGCGGCTATGGCTACACCTTC
CASSEDRGGYGYTF
>TRBJ1-6|TRBD1|NA|TRBV5-6|16
TGTGCCAGCACCCAAACCTTAGGGACAGGCAATTCACCCCTCCACTTT
CASTQTLGTGNSPLHF
>TRBJ2-7|TRBD2|NA|TRBV9|18
TGTGCCAGCAGCGTAGGTAGGGACTCTAGCGGGAGTCTCTACGAGCAGTACTTC
CASSVGRDSSGSLYEQYF
>TRBJ2-1|NA|NA|TRBV5-1|14
TGCGCCAGCAGCCCGTGGGCCTCCTACAATGAGCAGTTCTTC
CASSPWASYNEQFF
>TRBJ1-2|NA|NA|TRBV13|14
TGTGCCAGCAGCTTAGACAGGGCTAACTATGGCTACACCTTC
CASSLDRANYGYTF
>TRBJ2-2|NA|NA|TRBV11-2|14
TGTGCCAGCAGCCTGGGGGGGGCGGCCGGGGAGCTGTTTTTT
CASSLGGAAGELFF
>TRBJ2-7|NA|NA|TRBV18|13
TGTGCCAGCTCATCAAATCGAGGGAACGAGCAGTACTTC
CASSSNRGNEQYF
>TRBJ1-1|NA|few|TRBV5-3|16
TGTGCCAGAAGCTTGGTCCTTTCGGGGGAAGACACTGAAGCTTTCTTT
CARSLVLSGEDTEAFF
>TRBJ2-1|TRBD1|once|TRBV6-6|15
TGTGCCAGCAGCCGAGGGGGCGCAAACTACAATGAGCAGTTCTTC
CASSRGGANYNEQFF
>TRBJ2-7|NA|NA|TRBV19|13
TGTGCCAGTAGTACAGGGGTCACCTACGAGCAGTACTTC
CASSTGVTYEQYF
>TRBJ1-4|TRBD1|NA|TRBV5-6|14
TGTGCCAGCAGCTTTACAGGGGGCGCGACAAAACTGTTTTTT
CASSFTGGATKLFF
>TRBJ2-1|TRBD2|NA|TRBV4-1|17
TGCGCCAGCAGCCAAGCTATACTAGCGGGAACCTACAATGAGCAGTTCTTC
CASSQAILAGTYNEQFF
>TRBJ2-5|TRBD2|NA|TRBV12-5|16
TGTGCTAGTGGTTTGGGCGGGACTAGCGGGGCAGAGACCCAGTACTTC
CASGLGGTSGAETQYF
>TRBJ1-5|TRBD1|NA|TRBV6-6|15
TGTGCCAGCAGTTACAGGGCAGGGGGCGATCAGCCCCAGCATTTT
CASSYRAGGDQPQHF
>TRBJ1-1|NA|once|TRBV11-2|13
TGTGCCAGCAGCCCAGGGCCGCACACTGAAGCTTTCTTT
CASSPGPHTEAFF
>TRBJ2-3|TRBD2|NA|TRBV2|13
TGTGCCAGCATTGAGGTAGCGGGAGATACGCAGTATTTT
CASIEVAGDTQYF
>TRBJ1-1|NA|NA|TRBV11-3|13
TGTGCCAGCAGCTTAGGCAGGAACACTGAAGCTTTCTTT
CASSLGRNTEAFF
>TRBJ2-3|TRBD2|NA|TRBV7-6|17
TGTGCCAGCAGCCGTAGTTTAGCGGGGGCTAGCACAGATACGCAGTATTTT
CASSRSLAGASTDTQYF
>TRBJ1-4|TRBD1|NA|TRBV9|15
TGTGCCAGCAGCCCACGGACAGGGTTTGGCGAAAAACTGTTTTTT
CASSPRTGFGEKLFF
>TRBJ1-6|NA|few|TRBV21-1|16
TGTGCCAGCAGCAGAGGGACAGGGGAATATAATTCACCCCTCCACTTT
CASSRGTGEYNSPLHF
>TRBJ2-2|TRBD2|NA|TRBV12-5|18
TGTGCTAGTGGTTTCAGCTCGTTCGAGCGGGAGGTCACCGGGGAGCTGTTTTTT
CASGFSSFEREVTGELFF
>TRBJ2-2|TRBD1|NA|TRBV2|14
TGTGCCAGCAGAAGACAGGGTTTCACCGGGGAGCTGTTTTTT
CASRRQGFTGELFF
>TRBJ2-7|TRBD2|NA|TRBV7-2|15
TGTGCCAGCAGCTTAGTCGGCGGGAGCTCCTACGAGCAGTACTTC
CASSLVGGSSYEQYF
>TRBJ2-7|TRBD1|NA|TRBV5-1|14
TGCGCCAGCAACCCGGGGACAGGGGGTTACGAGCAGTACTTC
CASNPGTGGYEQYF
>TRBJ1-3|NA|NA|TRBV4-1|15
TGCGCCAGCAGCCAAGAGTCGGGCTCTGGAAACACCATATATTTT
CASSQESGSGNTIYF
>TRBJ2-1|TRBD2|few|TRBV9|13
TGTGCCAGCAGCGTAACTAGCGGGGCTGAGCAGTTCTTC
CASSVTSGAEQFF
>TRBJ2-1|NA|NA|TRBV25-1|15
TGTGCCAGCAGTGAAAGTTTCTTAGCCCACAATGAGCAGTTCTTC
CASSESFLAHNEQFF
>TRBJ2-2|NA|NA|TRBV6-5|14
TGTGCCAGCAGCCTGGGACATGTTTCCGGGGAGCTGTTTTTT
CASSLGHVSGELFF
>TRBJ2-1|TRBD2|NA|TRBV5-4|16
TGTGCCAGCAGCTCCCCAAGCGGGAACTCCTACAATGAGCAGTTCTTC
CASSSPSGNSYNEQFF
>TRBJ2-7|NA|once|TRBV10-3|14
TGTGCCATCAGTGGGGGCCCCACCTCCTACGAGCAGTACTTC
CAISGGPTSYEQYF
>TRBJ2-1|TRBD2|medium-sized|TRBV27|15
TGTGCCAGCAGTTTATTGGCTAGCGGGACCGATGAGCAGTTCTTC
CASSLLASGTDEQFF
>TRBJ1-4|NA|NA|TRBV18|13
TGTGCCAGCTCACCGGGACTAGATGAAAAACTGTTTTTT
CASSPGLDEKLFF
>TRBJ1-2|TRBD1|NA|TRBV7-9|14
TGTGCCAGCAGCCCTCGGGACAGGGCCTATGGCTACACCTTC
CASSPRDRAYGYTF
>TRBJ2-1|TRBD2|NA|TRBV11-2|19
TGTGCCAGCAGCCACCCTACTAGCGGGGGACAGAGCTCCTACAATGAGCAGTTCTTC
CASSHPTSGGQSSYNEQFF